The rows below give T cell receptor beta chains drawn from one sample of a study of control samples from healthy donors and cancer patients. The data were produced by immunoSEQ multiplex PCR, yet TCRdb's version contains in-frame clones alone and is incomplete. The profile shows around 94,000 clones, 80% to 95% of them singletons. Material for sequencing was blood. These receptors all stem from a woman aged 25 to 39 in good health. Each CDR3 is given with its conserved first and last residue. The D gene is left open where the match is weak. A clone size is listed for some rows: how often the clone was seen (once, few, many), or a class if it is expanded.

j_gene: TRBJ2-1; v_gene: TRBV7-3; abundance: -; d_gene: TRBD2; CDR3nt: TGTGCCAGCAGCTTAGGGACTAGCGGCTCCTACAATGAGCAGTTCTTC; CDR3aa: CASSLGTSGSYNEQFF
j_gene: TRBJ2-1; v_gene: TRBV12-2; abundance: -; d_gene: -; CDR3nt: TGTGCAAGTCGCTTAAAGGGAAATGAGCAGTTCTTC; CDR3aa: CASRLKGNEQFF
j_gene: TRBJ2-7; v_gene: TRBV4-1; abundance: -; d_gene: TRBD1; CDR3nt: TGCGCCAGCAGCCAATGGGACAGGGATACCGAGCAGTACTTC; CDR3aa: CASSQWDRDTEQYF
j_gene: TRBJ2-5; v_gene: TRBV30; abundance: once; d_gene: TRBD1; CDR3nt: TGTGCCGGGGCGAGGGGGCTCCAAGAGACCCAGTACTTC; CDR3aa: CAGARGLQETQYF
j_gene: TRBJ1-2; v_gene: TRBV29-1; abundance: -; d_gene: -; CDR3nt: TGCAGCGTTGAAGAGGGGGGATGGGGCTATGGCTACACCTTC; CDR3aa: CSVEEGGWGYGYTF
j_gene: TRBJ2-7; v_gene: TRBV14; abundance: -; d_gene: TRBD2; CDR3nt: TGTGCCAGCAGCCTTACGACTAGCGGCCGCATATACGAGCAGTACTTC; CDR3aa: CASSLTTSGRIYEQYF
j_gene: TRBJ2-6; v_gene: TRBV28; abundance: -; d_gene: TRBD1; CDR3nt: TGTGCCAGCAGTTCACAGGGGGTCGCCTCTGGGGCCAACGTCCTGACTTTC; CDR3aa: CASSSQGVASGANVLTF
j_gene: TRBJ1-2; v_gene: TRBV19; abundance: -; d_gene: -; CDR3nt: TGTGCCAGTAGTATTCGGACAGCCTATGGCTACACCTTC; CDR3aa: CASSIRTAYGYTF
j_gene: TRBJ1-4; v_gene: TRBV9; abundance: -; d_gene: -; CDR3nt: TGTGCCAGCAGCGTAGGAAGAAACTTTCTTACTGAAAAACTGTTTTTT; CDR3aa: CASSVGRNFLTEKLFF
j_gene: TRBJ2-5; v_gene: TRBV3-1/TRBV3-2; abundance: -; d_gene: -; CDR3nt: TGTGCCAGCAGCCAAGCGGGCAGGTCGGAGACCCAGTACTTC; CDR3aa: CASSQAGRSETQYF
j_gene: TRBJ2-5; v_gene: TRBV29-1; abundance: once; d_gene: TRBD1; CDR3nt: TGCAGCGTTCTTAGGGGGACAGAAGAGACCCAGTACTTC; CDR3aa: CSVLRGTEETQYF
j_gene: TRBJ1-2; v_gene: TRBV6-4; abundance: -; d_gene: -; CDR3nt: TGTGCCAGCAGTGAGCGTACCGACGGTTATGGCTACACCTTC; CDR3aa: CASSERTDGYGYTF
j_gene: TRBJ2-1; v_gene: TRBV25-1; abundance: -; d_gene: TRBD2; CDR3nt: TGTGCCAGCAGTGAATTGGGGGGGAACGCCTACAATGAGCAGTTCTTC; CDR3aa: CASSELGGNAYNEQFF
j_gene: TRBJ1-2; v_gene: TRBV6-4; abundance: -; d_gene: -; CDR3nt: TGTGCCAGCAGTGACTTGGGGGCTGGCTACACCTTC; CDR3aa: CASSDLGAGYTF
j_gene: TRBJ2-2; v_gene: TRBV14; abundance: -; d_gene: TRBD1; CDR3nt: TGTGCCAGCAGCCCCTTGGGACAGGGGGCATCCGGGGAGCTGTTTTTT; CDR3aa: CASSPLGQGASGELFF
j_gene: TRBJ1-5; v_gene: TRBV19; abundance: -; d_gene: -; CDR3nt: TGTGCCACCAGACAGAGCAATCAGCCCCAGCATTTT; CDR3aa: CATRQSNQPQHF
j_gene: TRBJ2-6; v_gene: TRBV11-2; abundance: once; d_gene: TRBD1; CDR3nt: TGTGCCAGCAGCACGACAGGGTTAGGGGCCAACGTCCTGACTTTC; CDR3aa: CASSTTGLGANVLTF
j_gene: TRBJ2-7; v_gene: TRBV21-1; abundance: -; d_gene: -; CDR3nt: TGTGCCAGCAGCAAAGCGCTAGTTCGGGACAGGGTCTCCTACGAGCAGTACTTC; CDR3aa: CASSKALVRDRVSYEQYF
j_gene: TRBJ1-6; v_gene: TRBV7-9; abundance: once; d_gene: -; CDR3nt: TGTGCCAGCAGCTTAAGGGAGGCCCTCCACTTT; CDR3aa: CASSLREALHF
j_gene: TRBJ2-1; v_gene: TRBV7-9; abundance: -; d_gene: -; CDR3nt: TGTGCCAGCAGCCAAAGTGAGGGTAGGCGCAATGAGCAGTTCTTC; CDR3aa: CASSQSEGRRNEQFF
j_gene: TRBJ2-1; v_gene: TRBV21-1; abundance: -; d_gene: -; CDR3nt: TGTGCCAGCAGCAAAGCCGGGACAGCTCCCTCCTACAATGAGCAGTTCTTC; CDR3aa: CASSKAGTAPSYNEQFF
j_gene: TRBJ2-1; v_gene: TRBV7-8; abundance: medium-sized; d_gene: -; CDR3nt: TGTGCCAGCAGCTTATCGGGGCTTAGTGAGCAGTTCTTC; CDR3aa: CASSLSGLSEQFF
j_gene: TRBJ1-4; v_gene: TRBV19; abundance: once; d_gene: -; CDR3nt: TGTGCCAGTTTGTCCCCAACTAATGAAAAACTGTTTTTT; CDR3aa: CASLSPTNEKLFF
j_gene: TRBJ1-1; v_gene: TRBV6-1; abundance: -; d_gene: -; CDR3nt: TGTGCCAGCAGTGAGCGTAGGGGCCCCGGCACTGAAGCTTTCTTT; CDR3aa: CASSERRGPGTEAFF
j_gene: TRBJ1-1; v_gene: TRBV5-1; abundance: once; d_gene: TRBD1; CDR3nt: TGCGCCAGCACCACCGGGACAGGGGGCGCGTGGGACACTGAAGCTTTCTTT; CDR3aa: CASTTGTGGAWDTEAFF
j_gene: TRBJ2-5; v_gene: TRBV7-8; abundance: once; d_gene: -; CDR3nt: TGTGCCAGCAGCTTAAGAAGGGGCCTCAAGAACGTCCAAGAGACCCAGTACTTC; CDR3aa: CASSLRRGLKNVQETQYF
j_gene: TRBJ1-3; v_gene: TRBV5-4; abundance: -; d_gene: -; CDR3nt: TGTGCCAGCAGCCCAGGGACGGGAGGAAACACCATATATTTT; CDR3aa: CASSPGTGGNTIYF